These 18 T cell receptor beta chains originate from one sample sequenced in a study of identical twins. TCRdb passed the 5' RACE reads through MiXCR, listing each CDR3 protein once. The data show fewer than 650,000 distinct CDR3 sequences, under 8.5% seen once. This sample was also put to use in a study of yellow fever vaccine responses in identical twins.

Material: PBMCs. The receptors were sampled from a woman aged 18-29 years in good health.

The chain combines TRBV5-1 with TRBJ2-2; D uncertain. V gave up 4 bases and J gave up 6 bases, with 13 bases separating them. Germline V gene data show CDR1 as SGHRS and CDR2 as YFSETQ. CDR3 length: 14 residues. The CDR3 bases are TGCGCCAGCAGCCCCCCACTTTCTCCCGGGGAGCTGTTTTTT. The encoded protein is CASSPPLSPGELFF.

This clonotype appeared many times. This sequence joins TRBV25-1 and TRBJ2-7, with no clear D. There are 12 residues in the CDR3. Germline V lookup: CDR1 MGHDK, CDR2 SYGVNS. The ends were cut back, 4 bases at V and 0 bases at J, with 4 bases in the middle. CDR3 in amino acids: CASSVDSYEQYF. The CDR3 DNA is TGTGCCAGCAGTGTTGACTCCTACGAGCAGTACTTC.

The sample holds a few counts of this clonotype. V and J are TRBV20-1 and TRBJ2-7; D is possibly TRBD1 (6 bases). The ends were cut back, 4 bases at V and 3 bases at J, with 13 bases in the middle. This CDR3 region has 13 residues. Germline loops: CDR1 DFQATT, CDR2 SNEGSKA (reference sequence). The DNA for the CDR3 is TGCAGTGCTACCTCGGGACAAGTCTACGAGCAGTACGTC. It encodes CSATSGQVYEQYV.

This clonotype has at least ten counts. This chain uses TRBV5-1 with TRBJ2-1; no reliable D call. Deletions cut 0 bases from V and 10 bases from J, with 14 bases between. Germline V CDR1 and CDR2: SGHRS, YFSETQ. The CDR3 is made up of 14 amino acids. Here the CDR3 DNA reads TGCGCCAGCAGCTTGGCCGGAAGCTCGTCGGAGCAGTTCTTC. Its translation: CASSLAGSSSEQFF.

The table lists this clonotype with a few counts. The chain uses TRBV11-2 and TRBJ2-1, with D possibly being TRBD2 (7 bases). This CDR3 has 19 residues. Germline assignment: CDR1 SGHAT and CDR2 FQNNGV. V was cut by 1 base and J by 0 bases, with 19 bases left in between. The CDR3 coding sequence is TGTGCCAGCAGCTTAGGTCCAGGGAGGGGGGGCAGCTCCTACAATGAGCAGTTCTTC. Translation: CASSLGPGRGGSSYNEQFF.

This clonotype was seen only a few times. The V call is TRBV29-1, the J call TRBJ2-7; 8 bases line up with TRBD1. CDR1 and CDR2 (germline): SQVTM, ANQGSEA. This CDR3 is built from 12 residues. V lost 7 bases to trimming and J lost 9 bases; unmatched junction nucleotides: 11. In nucleotides, the CDR3 is TGCAGCGCTGATACAGGGGGAAGGTCGCAGTACTTC. This codes for CSADTGGRSQYF.

This clonotype was seen a few times. The genes are TRBV3-1 and TRBJ2-5; TRBD2 matches 13 bases. CDR3 size: 15 residues. V gave up 5 bases and J gave up 7 bases; unmatched junction bases: 7. CDR1 and CDR2 from the germline V gene are LGHDT and YNNKEL (reference sequence). The CDR3 sequence is CASSTTSGGAVTQYF. Written as DNA, the CDR3 is TGTGCCAGCAGCACCACTAGCGGGGGGGCGGTGACCCAGTACTTC.

Of note for this clonotype: At one boundary the junction diverges from the germline segment, which might be a read error. The chain recombines TRBV28 with TRBJ1-5; maybe TRBD1 (5 bases). CDR3 length: 15 residues. The germline V gene encodes CDR1 MDHEN and CDR2 SYDVKM. CDR3 in DNA: TGTGCCAGCACCGGGGACGGTCATAGCAATCAGCTCCAGCATTTT. Protein product: CASTGDGHSNQLQHF.

This clonotype occurred a few times. This chain uses TRBV7-9 with TRBJ1-1; a possible D gene is TRBD1 (5 bases). Trimming took off 4 bases at V and 4 bases at J, with 13 bases between the two ends. CDR1 SEHNR and CDR2 FQNEAQ come from the germline V gene (reference sequence). The CDR3 consists of 14 residues. CDR3 in DNA: TGTGCCAGCAGCTCCCCCGGGACGGCCACTGAAGCTTTCTTT. It codes for CASSSPGTATEAFF.

In this sample, this clonotype turned up a few times. This sequence joins TRBV6-1 and TRBJ1-1, with TRBD1 identical over 10 bases. The trim removed 5 bases at V and 4 bases at J, leaving 10 bases unmatched. Germline V gene data show CDR1 as MNHNS and CDR2 as SASEGT. The CDR3 is made up of 16 amino acids. The CDR3 DNA sequence: TGTGCCAGCAGTAAATGGACAGGGGGAGGGAGCACTGAAGCTTTCTTT. It encodes CASSKWTGGGSTEAFF.

This clonotype occurred once. This chain connects TRBV6-1 to TRBJ2-5; 8 bases fit TRBD2. The V segment lost 0 bases and the J segment 5 bases; nucleotides outside the gene matches: 11. This CDR3 comprises 17 residues. The germline gives CDR1 MNHNS, CDR2 SASEGT. The CDR3 DNA reads as TGTGCCAGCAGTGAAGCGTCAGCGGGGGCGTCTGGGGAGACCCAGTACTTC. As protein: CASSEASAGASGETQYF.

This clonotype was seen a handful of times. This chain joins TRBV4-1 and TRBJ1-5; D is perhaps TRBD1 (5 bases). The germline CDR1 and CDR2 sequences are MGHRA and YSYEKL. The CDR3 spans 15 residues. V gave up 1 base and J gave up 4 bases, with 11 bases separating them. CDR3 nucleotide sequence: TGCGCCAGCAGCCAAGCCTTTCAGGGAAATCAGCCCCAGCATTTT. As protein: CASSQAFQGNQPQHF.

Many counts were recorded for this clonotype. The V and J genes are TRBV28 and TRBJ2-1; 7 bases fit TRBD2. Trimming removed 1 base from V and 8 bases from J; junction bases left unmatched: 17. The CDR3 is 18 amino acids. Per the germline V gene, CDR1 is MDHEN and CDR2 is SYDVKM. CDR3 DNA: TGTGCCAGCAGTTTATCCGCCGGGACTCAAAGCGGGATGGATGAGCAGTTCTTC. It encodes CASSLSAGTQSGMDEQFF.

This clonotype was detected a few times. The chain uses TRBV24-1 and TRBJ1-2; 12 bases agree with TRBD1. V gave up 11 bases and J gave up 8 bases; unmatched junction bases: 8. The CDR3 has 13 amino acids. Germline CDR1 KGHDR, CDR2 SFDVKD. DNA of the CDR3: TGTGCCATTTCGGGACAGGGGGCGAGAGGCTACACCTTC. Translation gives CAISGQGARGYTF.

The V call is TRBV6-1, the J call TRBJ1-4, with a possible D match to TRBD1 (6 bases). V gave up 6 bases and J gave up 4 bases, with 18 bases separating them. CDR1 is MNHNS, CDR2 SASEGT, per germline. The CDR3 loop spans 16 amino acids. In DNA form, the CDR3 reads TGTGCCAGCAGACCGGACAGCTACCTGAGTAATGAAAAACTGTTTTTT. This codes for CASRPDSYLSNEKLFF.

This clonotype was detected many times. The chain joins TRBV3-1 to TRBJ1-3, with D perhaps matching TRBD1 (5 bases). The V gene's germline CDR1 is LGHDT and CDR2 YNNKEL (reference sequence). The V end lost 4 bases, the J end lost 0 bases, and 10 bases lay between the germline ends. The CDR3 consists of 15 residues. The CDR3 nucleotides read TGTGCCAGCAGCCTAGACAGAAGCTCTGGAAACACCATATATTTT. This encodes CASSLDRSSGNTIYF.

This sequence joins TRBV5-1 and TRBJ2-5; D gene unclear. Germline-derived CDR1 and CDR2 are SGHRS and YFSETQ. The CDR3 consists of 13 residues. Trimming pared 0 bases from V and 3 bases from J, leaving 6 bases between. The CDR3 reads CASSLGVEETQYF. For the CDR3, the DNA is TGCGCCAGCAGCTTGGGAGTGGAAGAGACCCAGTACTTC.

This rearrangement joins TRBV7-9 to TRBJ2-5, with a possible D match to TRBD2 (5 bases). The germline gives CDR1 SEHNR, CDR2 FQNEAQ (reference sequence). This CDR3 is 15 amino acids long. V shed 5 bases and J shed 4 bases, with 17 bases lying between them. CDR3 nucleotide sequence: TGTGCCAGCAGCGTATACGGGGAGAGGTTAGAGACCCAGTACTTC. Protein sequence: CASSVYGERLETQYF.